These 29 T cell receptor beta chains were sequenced from one sample in a study of cytomegalovirus exposure and HLA in healthy donors. Use of 60 Vbeta and 13 Jbeta primers characterized the PCR. Clones were read by immunoSEQ multiplex PCR, and TCRdb kept only the in-frame ones, dropping some. The data show roughly 100,000 clones, 50% to 65% seen once. Sequencing used PBMCs. These receptor sequences come from a man younger than 45 in good health and CMV-seropositive.

V gene TRBV5-4 combines with J gene TRBJ1-4; 10 bases match TRBD1. The ends lost 4 bases at V and 8 bases at J; junction bases unmatched: 11. Germline assignment: CDR1 SGHNT and CDR2 YYREEE (reference sequence). The CDR3 is made up of 16 amino acids. This CDR3 is CASSPQTGTGEEKLFF. The DNA of the CDR3 is TGTGCCAGCAGCCCTCAAACCGGGACAGGGGAAGAAAAACTGTTTTTT.

This chain connects TRBV18 to TRBJ1-2, with 7 bases that match TRBD1. The CDR3 runs 15 residues. With 8 bases clipped from V and 2 bases from J, the junction kept 11 bases outside the gene matches. Per germline, CDR1 KGHSH and CDR2 LQKENI. As DNA, the CDR3 is TGTGCCAGCACAAGGGGGACAGAGGACAACTATGGCTACACCTTC. Its translation is CASTRGTEDNYGYTF.

The chain recombines TRBV19 with TRBJ1-4; D is uncertain. The germline V gene encodes CDR1 LNHDA and CDR2 SQIVND (reference sequence). This CDR3 is built from 14 residues. The V end lost 3 bases, the J end lost 7 bases, and 12 bases lay between the germline ends. This CDR3 reads CASSIAIRGEKLFF. The CDR3 coding sequence is TGTGCCAGTAGTATCGCGATCCGGGGTGAAAAACTGTTTTTT.

The chain has TRBV4-1 and TRBJ2-1; TRBD1 might be the D (6 bases). V dropped 1 base and J dropped 2 bases, with 15 bases sitting between them. The CDR3 has 17 amino acids. Germline values: CDR1 MGHRA, CDR2 YSYEKL. The CDR3 DNA sequence: TGCGCCAGCAGCCAAGCAGCACGCCGGGACACCTACAATGAGCAGTTCTTC. This codes for CASSQAARRDTYNEQFF.

This clone was counted between two and nine times. The V call is TRBV18, the J call TRBJ2-2, with 9 bases fitting TRBD1. Germline V gene sequence: CDR1 KGHSH, CDR2 LQKENI. J gave up 5 bases and V 10 bases, and 11 bases lay outside the gene matches. The CDR3 spans 15 residues. The CDR3 region is CATVPGQGWTGELFF. The DNA for the CDR3 is TGTGCCACCGTCCCGGGACAGGGTTGGACCGGGGAGCTGTTTTTT.

The CDR3 here is CASSRQGSYNEQFF. As DNA, the CDR3 is TGTGCCAGCAGCCGACAGGGTTCCTACAATGAGCAGTTCTTC. The chain uses TRBV6-5 and TRBJ2-1, with 7 bases lining up with TRBD1. V shed 6 bases and J 1 base; nucleotides not matched to a gene: 3. CDR3 length: 14 amino acids. Germline-derived CDR1 and CDR2 are MNHEY and SVGAGI.

The genes are TRBV6-1 and TRBJ2-4; a weak D match, TRBD2 (6 bases). Germline-derived CDR1 and CDR2 are MNHNS and SASEGT. V gave up 11 bases and J gave up 4 bases, with 15 bases separating them. The CDR3 spans 13 residues. The CDR3 nucleotides are TGTGCCTCCCGCGGGACGGCAAAAAACATTCAGTACTTC. Protein sequence: CASRGTAKNIQYF.

The chain combines TRBV5-6 with TRBJ2-6; D is unresolved. Germline V lookup: CDR1 SGHDT, CDR2 YYEEEE. The CDR3 contains 16 residues. The V gene lost 0 bases and the J gene lost 1 base, with 8 bases spanning the gap. The CDR3 region is CASSLGPESGANVLTF. CDR3 DNA sequence: TGTGCCAGCAGCTTGGGGCCGGAGTCTGGGGCCAACGTCCTGACTTTC. Full variable domain (rest looked up from reference TRBV5-6 and TRBJ2-6): DAGVTQSPTHLIKTRGQQVTLRCSPKSGHDTVSWYQQALGQGPQFIFQYYEEEERQRGNFPDRFSGHQFPNYSSELNVNALLLGDSALYLCASSLGPESGANVLTFGAGSRLTVL.

This clone was picked up a small number of times. The gene calls are TRBV7-6 and TRBJ2-2; unclear D gene. V lost 1 base, J lost 6 bases, and 6 bases lay in between. The CDR3 is 13 amino acids. The germline V gene encodes CDR1 SGHVS and CDR2 FNYEAQ. The CDR3 is CASSLGPSGELFF. CDR3 in DNA: TGTGCCAGCAGCTTAGGTCCTTCCGGGGAGCTGTTTTTT.

V is TRBV9 and J is TRBJ1-4; 9 positions match TRBD1. V trimming: 3 bases; J trimming: 8 bases; junction bases outside the gene matches: 5. This CDR3 is 14 amino acids long. Looked up from germline, CDR1 is SGDLS and CDR2 is YYNGEE. In DNA form, the CDR3 reads TGTGCCAGCAGCGCCGGGACAGGGAACGAAAAACTGTTTTTT. Protein product: CASSAGTGNEKLFF.

The chain uses TRBV7-9 and TRBJ2-5; 8 nucleotides agree with TRBD1. The J call may be faulty, since TRBJ2-7 better matches the DNA end. The CDR3 sequence is 12 residues long. Germline CDR1 reads SEHNR; CDR2 reads FQNEAQ (reference sequence). As DNA, the CDR3 is TGTGCCAGCAGACCCGGACAGGGCGAGCAGTACTTC. It encodes CASRPGQGEQYF.

This chain links TRBV5-8 with TRBJ1-5; perhaps TRBD1 as D (6 bases). Trimming shortened V by 2 bases and J by 5 bases, and 14 bases separated the two germline ends. This CDR3 contains 15 residues. Looked up from germline, CDR1 is SGHTS and CDR2 is YDEGEE. For the CDR3, the DNA is TGTGCCAGCAGCTTTTGGGACACCGTAGATCAGCCCCAGCATTTT. Residues: CASSFWDTVDQPQHF.

The gene calls are TRBV5-1 and TRBJ2-1, with 8 bases aligning to TRBD1. The germline V gene encodes CDR1 SGHRS and CDR2 YFSETQ. The V gene end was trimmed by 0 bases and the J gene end by 0 bases; junction bases not matched to a gene: 23. The CDR3 runs to 23 residues. The CDR3 DNA follows: TGCGCCAGCAGCTTGGCCAACTACAGGGGGACGATGCCATTCCTCAGCTCCTACAATGAGCAGTTCTTC. Its translation is CASSLANYRGTMPFLSSYNEQFF.

This clone appeared a single time. The chain recombines TRBV19 with TRBJ2-1; TRBD2 matches at 14 bases. Trimming removed 1 base from V and 0 bases from J; junction bases left unmatched: 5. Germline CDR1 LNHDA, CDR2 SQIVND (reference sequence). CDR3 size: 19 residues. The CDR3 spells CASSIVGLAGARSYNEQFF. The CDR3 nucleotides are TGTGCCAGTAGTATAGTGGGACTAGCGGGGGCCCGCTCCTACAATGAGCAGTTCTTC.

This chain uses TRBV7-3 with TRBJ2-1; perhaps TRBD2 as D (7 bases). CDR3 length equals 16 residues. Germline V gene data show CDR1 as SGHTA and CDR2 as FQGTGA. Between the trimmed V and J ends, which lost 3 bases and 6 bases, there was a span of 18 bases. Written as DNA, the CDR3 is TGTGCCAGCAGCTTGGTGGTGGGGGGGGGCCTCAATGAGCAGTTCTTC. It encodes CASSLVVGGGLNEQFF.

This clone was observed a few times. The chain's CDR3 is CASSFLYRYDTGELFF. The CDR3 DNA sequence: TGTGCCAGCAGTTTCCTTTACAGGTATGATACCGGGGAGCTGTTTTTT. The chain joins TRBV6-5 to TRBJ2-2; possibly TRBD1 for D (5 bases). The V gene lost 4 bases and the J gene lost 5 bases, with 17 bases spanning the gap. CDR1 is MNHEY and CDR2 is SVGAGI in the germline V gene. The CDR3 is 16 amino acids.

The V and J genes are TRBV27 and TRBJ1-1; maybe TRBD1 (6 bases). Germline CDR1 reads MNHEY; CDR2 reads SMNVEV (reference sequence). V was shortened by 5 bases and J by 1 base, with 11 bases between the two germline ends. The CDR3 is made up of 14 amino acids. Here the CDR3 DNA reads TGTGCCAGCAGTGAACAGGGTAGGAACACTGAAGCTTTCTTT. It translates to CASSEQGRNTEAFF.

This clone was counted only a few times. J is TRBJ1-3 and V is TRBV6-5; unclear D gene. V dropped 6 bases and J dropped 8 bases, with 14 bases sitting between them. Looked up from germline, CDR1 is MNHEY and CDR2 is SVGAGI. This CDR3 has 13 residues. CDR3 nucleotide sequence: TGTGCCAGCAGCCCTCGGGGTGGGCACACCATATATTTT. Translated: CASSPRGGHTIYF.

This clone was observed a few times. At one of its ends the junction is not consistent with the germline gene, which may arise from a read error. This chain uses TRBV7-7 with TRBJ2-1; D remains unclear. CDR1 and CDR2 (germline): SSHAT, FNYEAQ (reference sequence). The CDR3 has 13 residues. The DNA of the CDR3 is TGTGCTAGCAGCTTAGGTCAGAACAATGAGCAGTTCTTC. This encodes CASSLGQNNEQFF. The variable domain in full, with the rest retrieved from reference TRBV7-7 and TRBJ2-1, is GAGVSQSPRYKVTKRGQDVTLRCDPISSHATLYWYQQALGQGPEFLTYFNYEAQPDKSGLPSDRFSAERPEGSISTLTIQRTEQRDSAMYRCASSLGQNNEQFFGPGTRLTVL.

V and J are TRBV7-6 and TRBJ2-5, with D possibly being TRBD1 (5 bases). Trimming removed 1 base from V and 5 bases from J, with 11 bases in between. Germline V gene data show CDR1 as SGHVS and CDR2 as FNYEAQ. The CDR3 sequence is 14 residues long. The DNA of the CDR3 is TGTGCCAGCAGCTTAGGGCTTCCAGGGGAGACCCAGTACTTC. Encoded protein: CASSLGLPGETQYF. Full variable domain (outside the CDR3, taken from reference TRBV7-6 and TRBJ2-5): GAGVSQSPRYKVTKRGQDVALRCDPISGHVSLYWYRQALGQGPEFLTYFNYEAQQDKSGLPNDRFSAERPEGSISTLTIQRTEQRDSAMYRCASSLGLPGETQYFGPGTRLLVL.

The chain joins TRBV7-5 to TRBJ1-2. TRBV7-5 corresponds to a pseudogene. CDR3 length: 9 residues. The CDR3 loop reads CAVRGGYTF. The CDR3 DNA sequence: TGTGCCGTCCGGGGTGGCTACACCTTC.

A few counts support this clone. The rearrangement uses TRBV6-1 and TRBJ1-1; D uncertain. V lost 5 bases to trimming and J lost 0 bases, with 10 bases between them. The CDR3 is made up of 14 amino acids. Germline CDR1 is MNHNS and CDR2 is SASEGT. The CDR3 loop is CASSLGVMNTEAFF. CDR3 DNA sequence: TGTGCCAGCAGTTTGGGCGTCATGAACACTGAAGCTTTCTTT.

The CDR3 reads CARSSWEGPTGELFF. In DNA, the CDR3 is TGCGCCAGATCGTCATGGGAGGGCCCCACCGGGGAGCTGTTTTTT. This chain joins TRBV5-1 and TRBJ2-2; 7 bases are a match to TRBD2. Trimming took 8 bases from V and 4 from J; bases not matched to a gene: 11. The CDR3 length is 15 residues. CDR1 SGHRS and CDR2 YFSETQ come from the germline V gene.

V and J are TRBV7-9 and TRBJ2-3, with 10 bases lining up with TRBD2. This CDR3 is built from 17 residues. The germline CDR1 and CDR2 sequences are SEHNR and FQNEAQ (reference sequence). V shed 6 bases, J shed 3 bases, and the junction held 12 bases outside the gene matches. CDR3 DNA: TGTGCCAGCAGTGGGGGTGTAGCGGGGGGAACAACAGATACGCAGTATTTT. Amino acid sequence: CASSGGVAGGTTDTQYF.

This chain joins TRBV7-3 and TRBJ2-5; 15 bases map to TRBD2. V lost 5 bases to trimming and J lost 5 bases; unmatched junction nucleotides: 9. Germline V CDR1 and CDR2: SGHTA, FQGTGA. The CDR3 consists of 17 residues. The chain's CDR3 is CASSPTRTSGGAETQYF. As DNA, the CDR3 is TGTGCCAGCAGCCCGACCCGGACTAGCGGGGGGGCTGAGACCCAGTACTTC.

The chain links TRBV20-1 to TRBJ1-2, with D unresolved. Trimming removed 5 bases at V and 7 bases at J, with 8 bases between. Germline values: CDR1 DFQATT, CDR2 SNEGSKA (reference sequence). This CDR3 is 10 amino acids long. The CDR3 coding sequence is TGCAGTGCTCGGGAGGCTGGCTACACCTTC. Its translation is CSAREAGYTF.

The chain couples TRBV25-1 to TRBJ2-5, with TRBD1 matching 7 bases. The J call could be wrong; TRBJ2-7 is a better fit for the DNA end. Germline V gives CDR1 MGHDK, CDR2 SYGVNS. The length of the CDR3 is 14 residues. Here the CDR3 DNA reads TGTGCCAGCAGTGGAAGGGACAGTAGGTACGAGCAGTACTTC. Translated: CASSGRDSRYEQYF.

The gene calls are TRBV21-1 and TRBJ1-6. TRBV21-1 constitutes a pseudogene. The CDR3 is 15 residues long. The DNA of the CDR3 is TGTGCCAGCAGGAGGGAAGCAGGCCGTAATTCACCCCTCCACTTT. Translation gives CASRREAGRNSPLHF.

The chain couples TRBV7-2 to TRBJ2-2; 7 bases match TRBD1. Germline V gene lookup returns CDR1 SGHTA and CDR2 FQGNSA. The length of the CDR3 is 15 residues. Trimming at V came to 4 bases and at J to 6 bases, leaving 8 bases not matched to a gene. The CDR3 coding sequence is TGTGCCAGCAGCTATCGACAGGGAATTTCCGGGGAGCTGTTTTTT. Translation: CASSYRQGISGELFF.